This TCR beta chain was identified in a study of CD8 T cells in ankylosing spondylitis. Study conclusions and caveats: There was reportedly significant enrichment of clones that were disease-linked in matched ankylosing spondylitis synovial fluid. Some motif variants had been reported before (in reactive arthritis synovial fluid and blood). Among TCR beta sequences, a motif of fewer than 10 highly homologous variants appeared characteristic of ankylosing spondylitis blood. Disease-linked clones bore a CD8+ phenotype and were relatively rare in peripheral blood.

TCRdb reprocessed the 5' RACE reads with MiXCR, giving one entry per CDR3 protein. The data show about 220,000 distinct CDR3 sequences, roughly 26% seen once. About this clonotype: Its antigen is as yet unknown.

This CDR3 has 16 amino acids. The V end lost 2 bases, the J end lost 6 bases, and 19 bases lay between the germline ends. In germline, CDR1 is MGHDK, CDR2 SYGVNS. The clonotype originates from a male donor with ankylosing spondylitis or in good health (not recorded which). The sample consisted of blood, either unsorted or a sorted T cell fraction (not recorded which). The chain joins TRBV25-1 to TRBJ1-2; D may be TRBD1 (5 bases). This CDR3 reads CASSEPGDRIGDGYTF. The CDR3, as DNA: TGTGCCAGCAGTGAACCGGGGGACCGCATCGGAGATGGCTACACCTTC.